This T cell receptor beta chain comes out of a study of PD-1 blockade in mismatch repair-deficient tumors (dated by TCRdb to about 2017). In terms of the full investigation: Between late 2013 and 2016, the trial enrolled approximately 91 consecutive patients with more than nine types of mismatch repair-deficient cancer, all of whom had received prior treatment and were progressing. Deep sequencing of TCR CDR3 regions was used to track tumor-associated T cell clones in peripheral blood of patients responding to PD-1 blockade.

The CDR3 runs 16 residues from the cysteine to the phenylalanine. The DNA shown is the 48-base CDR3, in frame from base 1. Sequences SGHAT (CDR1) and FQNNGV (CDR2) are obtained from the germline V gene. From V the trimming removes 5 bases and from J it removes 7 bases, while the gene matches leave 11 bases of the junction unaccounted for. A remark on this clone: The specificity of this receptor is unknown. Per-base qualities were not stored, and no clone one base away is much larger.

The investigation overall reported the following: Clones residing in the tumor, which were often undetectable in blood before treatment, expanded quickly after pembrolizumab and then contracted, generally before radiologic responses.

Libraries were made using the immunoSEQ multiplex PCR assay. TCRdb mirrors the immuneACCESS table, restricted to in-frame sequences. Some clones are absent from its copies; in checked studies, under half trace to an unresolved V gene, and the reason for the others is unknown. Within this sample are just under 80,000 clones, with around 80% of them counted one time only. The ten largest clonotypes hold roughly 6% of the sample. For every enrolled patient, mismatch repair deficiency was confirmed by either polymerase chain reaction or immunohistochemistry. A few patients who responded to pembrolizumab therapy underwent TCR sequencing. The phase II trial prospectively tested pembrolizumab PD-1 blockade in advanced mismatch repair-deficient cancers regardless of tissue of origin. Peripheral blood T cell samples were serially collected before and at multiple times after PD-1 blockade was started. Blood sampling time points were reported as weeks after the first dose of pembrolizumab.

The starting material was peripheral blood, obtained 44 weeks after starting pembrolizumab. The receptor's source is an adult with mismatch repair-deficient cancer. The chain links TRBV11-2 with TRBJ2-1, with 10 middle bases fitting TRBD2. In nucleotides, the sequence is TGTGCCAGCAGCCCAGGGACTAGCGCCGGGGGGAATGAGCAGTTCTTC. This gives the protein CASSPGTSAGGNEQFF.